This note documents a single T cell receptor (beta chain) sequence. Its antigen remains unidentified. This sample stems from a study of somatic mutations in cytotoxic T cells in rheumatoid arthritis. Background on the study: Certain T-cell populations stained with V beta antibodies were FACS-sorted to nearly 100% purity, and V beta1+ cells were TCRB-sequenced. Study-wide points: The study found that the largest CD8+ clone exceeded 20% of CD8+ cells in about an eighth of the roughly 60 patients.

Sequencing used immunoSEQ multiplex PCR; TCRdb keeps in-frame clones, though not all of them. The sample contains approximately 19,000 clones, 75% to 85% of which appear only once. Per germline, CDR1 SQVTM and CDR2 ANQGSEA. Trimming shortened V by 3 bases and J by 1 base, and 14 bases separated the two germline ends. The CDR3 loop spans 15 amino acids. The receptor comes from an adult with rheumatoid arthritis. This chain joins TRBV29-1 and TRBJ2-3, with D perhaps TRBD1 (7 bases). The specimen sequenced was CD8+ T cells sorted from blood. The CDR3: CSVEVRGDGTDTQYF. The DNA of the CDR3 is TGCAGCGTTGAGGTCAGGGGGGATGGCACAGATACGCAGTATTTT.